This T cell receptor (beta chain) was identified in a study of cytomegalovirus exposure and HLA in healthy donors. CDR3 length: 16 amino acids. The V segment lost 4 bases and the J segment 0 bases; nucleotides outside the gene matches: 9. Germline-derived CDR1 and CDR2 are SGHDT and YYEEEE. Donors counted as nominally healthy when sampled, yet unrecorded immune exposures were likely. With 60 Vbeta and 13 Jbeta primers, the PCR was carried out. Sequencing used immunoSEQ multiplex PCR; TCRdb keeps in-frame clones, though not all of them. The repertoire table contains around 80,000 clones. V gene TRBV5-6 combines with J gene TRBJ1-2, with 7 bases identical to TRBD1. The sample was PBMCs. This receptor was taken from a man in his forties or fifties in good health and CMV-seronegative. CDR3 nucleotide sequence: TGTGCCAGCAGCCACCGGGACAGAATTACTAACTATGGCTACACCTTC. Its protein product is CASSHRDRITNYGYTF.